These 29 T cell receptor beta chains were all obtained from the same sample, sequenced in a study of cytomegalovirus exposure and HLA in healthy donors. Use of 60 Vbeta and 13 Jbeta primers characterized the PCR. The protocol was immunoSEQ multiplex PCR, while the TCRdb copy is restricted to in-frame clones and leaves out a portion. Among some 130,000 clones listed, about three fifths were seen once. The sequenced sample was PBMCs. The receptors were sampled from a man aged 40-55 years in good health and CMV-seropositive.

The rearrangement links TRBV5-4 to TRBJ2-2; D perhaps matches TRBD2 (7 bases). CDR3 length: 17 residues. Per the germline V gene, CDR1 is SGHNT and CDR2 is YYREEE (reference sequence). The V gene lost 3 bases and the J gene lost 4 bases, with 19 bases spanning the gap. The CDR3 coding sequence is TGTGCCAGCAGCTCGGTAGGGGGGCTAGCGGTCACCGGGGAGCTGTTTTTT. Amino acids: CASSSVGGLAVTGELFF.

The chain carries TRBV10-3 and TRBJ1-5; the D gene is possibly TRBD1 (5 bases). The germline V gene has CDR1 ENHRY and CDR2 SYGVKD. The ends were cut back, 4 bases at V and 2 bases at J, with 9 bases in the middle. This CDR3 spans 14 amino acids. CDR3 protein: CAISASGGNQPQHF. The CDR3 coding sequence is TGTGCCATCAGTGCATCGGGGGGCAATCAGCCCCAGCATTTT.

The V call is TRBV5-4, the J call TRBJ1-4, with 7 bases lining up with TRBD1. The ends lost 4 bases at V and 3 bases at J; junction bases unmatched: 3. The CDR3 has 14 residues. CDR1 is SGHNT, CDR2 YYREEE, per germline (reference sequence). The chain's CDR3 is CASSAGQSNEKLFF. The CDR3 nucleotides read TGTGCCAGCAGCGCGGGACAGTCTAATGAAAAACTGTTTTTT.

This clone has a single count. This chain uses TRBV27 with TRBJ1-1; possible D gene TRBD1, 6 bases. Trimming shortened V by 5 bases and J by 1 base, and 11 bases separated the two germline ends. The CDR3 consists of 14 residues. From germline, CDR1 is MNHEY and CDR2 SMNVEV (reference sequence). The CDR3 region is CASSRGQRNTEAFF. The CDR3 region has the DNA TGTGCCAGCAGTCGAGGACAGCGGAACACTGAAGCTTTCTTT.

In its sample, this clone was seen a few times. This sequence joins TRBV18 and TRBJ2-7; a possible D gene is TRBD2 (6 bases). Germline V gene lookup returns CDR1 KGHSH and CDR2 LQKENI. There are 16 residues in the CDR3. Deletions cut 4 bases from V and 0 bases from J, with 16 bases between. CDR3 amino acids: CASSQSGGASSYEQYF. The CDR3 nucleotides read TGTGCCAGCTCACAATCGGGCGGGGCGAGCTCCTACGAGCAGTACTTC.

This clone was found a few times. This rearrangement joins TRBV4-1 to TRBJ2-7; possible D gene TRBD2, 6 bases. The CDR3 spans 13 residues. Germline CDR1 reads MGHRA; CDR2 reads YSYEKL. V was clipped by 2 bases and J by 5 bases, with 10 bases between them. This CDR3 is CASSQLRGNEQYF. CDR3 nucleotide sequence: TGCGCCAGCAGCCAACTTCGGGGGAACGAGCAGTACTTC.

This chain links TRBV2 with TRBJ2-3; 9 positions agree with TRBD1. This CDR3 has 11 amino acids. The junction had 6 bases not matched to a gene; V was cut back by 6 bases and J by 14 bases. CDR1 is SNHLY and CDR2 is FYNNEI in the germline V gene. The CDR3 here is CASRPGQGWYF. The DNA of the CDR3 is TGTGCCAGCAGACCGGGACAGGGATGGTATTTT.

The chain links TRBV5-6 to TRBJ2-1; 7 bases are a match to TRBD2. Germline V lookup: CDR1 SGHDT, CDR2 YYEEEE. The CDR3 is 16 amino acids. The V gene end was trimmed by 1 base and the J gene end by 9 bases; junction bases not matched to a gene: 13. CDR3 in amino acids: CASSLLAGDDMGEQFF. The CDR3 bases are TGTGCCAGCAGCTTGCTTGCGGGGGACGATATGGGTGAGCAGTTCTTC.

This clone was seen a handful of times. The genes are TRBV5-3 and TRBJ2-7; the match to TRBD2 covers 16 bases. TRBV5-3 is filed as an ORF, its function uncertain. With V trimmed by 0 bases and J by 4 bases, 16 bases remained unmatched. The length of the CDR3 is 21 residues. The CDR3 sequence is CARSLETGVGTSGRATYEQYF. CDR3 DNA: TGTGCCAGAAGCTTGGAAACGGGAGTGGGGACTAGCGGGAGGGCCACTTACGAGCAGTACTTC.

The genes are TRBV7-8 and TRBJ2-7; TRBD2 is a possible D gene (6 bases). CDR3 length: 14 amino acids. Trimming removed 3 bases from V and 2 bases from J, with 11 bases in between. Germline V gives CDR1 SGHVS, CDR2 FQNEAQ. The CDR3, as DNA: TGTGCCAGCAGCTTCGGAGGGGATCCCTACGAGCAGTACTTC. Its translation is CASSFGGDPYEQYF.

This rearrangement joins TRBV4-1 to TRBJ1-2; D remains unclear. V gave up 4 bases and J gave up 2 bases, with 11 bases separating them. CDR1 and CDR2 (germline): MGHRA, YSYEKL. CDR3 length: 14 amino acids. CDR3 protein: CASSLPSLNYGYTF. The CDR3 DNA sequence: TGCGCCAGCAGCCTTCCGTCCCTAAACTATGGCTACACCTTC.

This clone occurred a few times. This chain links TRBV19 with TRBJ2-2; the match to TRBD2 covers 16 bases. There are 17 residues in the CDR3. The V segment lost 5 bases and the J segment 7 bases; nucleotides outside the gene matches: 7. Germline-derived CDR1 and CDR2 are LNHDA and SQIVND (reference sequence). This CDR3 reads CASSWGTSGREVGELFF. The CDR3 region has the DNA TGTGCCAGTAGTTGGGGGACTAGCGGGAGGGAGGTCGGGGAGCTGTTTTTT.

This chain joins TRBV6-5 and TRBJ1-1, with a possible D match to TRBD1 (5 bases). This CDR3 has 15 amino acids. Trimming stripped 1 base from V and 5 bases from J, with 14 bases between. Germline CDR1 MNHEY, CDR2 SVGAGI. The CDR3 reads CASSYLEGMGTEAFF. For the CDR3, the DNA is TGTGCCAGCAGTTACTTGGAGGGGATGGGGACTGAAGCTTTCTTT.

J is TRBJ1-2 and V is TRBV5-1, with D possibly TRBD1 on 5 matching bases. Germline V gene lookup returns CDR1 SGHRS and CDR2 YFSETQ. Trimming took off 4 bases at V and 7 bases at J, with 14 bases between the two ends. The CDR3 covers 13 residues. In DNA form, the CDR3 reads TGCGCCAGCAGCCCTGGAGGGGATGGTGGCTACACCTTC. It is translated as CASSPGGDGGYTF.

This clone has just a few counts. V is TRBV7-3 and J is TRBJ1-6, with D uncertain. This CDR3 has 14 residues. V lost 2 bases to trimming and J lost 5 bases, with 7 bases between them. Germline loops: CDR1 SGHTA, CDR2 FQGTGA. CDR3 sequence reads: CASSLSRDNSPLHF. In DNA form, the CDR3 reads TGTGCCAGCAGCTTATCGCGGGATAATTCACCCCTCCACTTT.

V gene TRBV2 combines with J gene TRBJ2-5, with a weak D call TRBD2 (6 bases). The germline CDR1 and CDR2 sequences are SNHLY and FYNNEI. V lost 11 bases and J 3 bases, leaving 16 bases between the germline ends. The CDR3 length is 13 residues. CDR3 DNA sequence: TGTGCCGGCAATGGGGGACTCAAAGAGACCCAGTACTTC. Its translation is CAGNGGLKETQYF.

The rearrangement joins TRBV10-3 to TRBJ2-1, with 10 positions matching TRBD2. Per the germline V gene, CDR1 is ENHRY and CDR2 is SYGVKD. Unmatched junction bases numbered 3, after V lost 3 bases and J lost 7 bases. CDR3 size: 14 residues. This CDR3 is CAISDKLAGNEQFF. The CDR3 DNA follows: TGTGCCATCAGTGATAAACTAGCGGGGAATGAGCAGTTCTTC.

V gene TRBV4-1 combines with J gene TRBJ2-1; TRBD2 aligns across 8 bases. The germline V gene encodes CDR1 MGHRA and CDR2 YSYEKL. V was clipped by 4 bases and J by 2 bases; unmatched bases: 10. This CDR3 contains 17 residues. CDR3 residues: CASSPLPPGGAYNEQFF. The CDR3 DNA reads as TGCGCCAGCAGCCCTCTACCCCCCGGGGGGGCCTACAATGAGCAGTTCTTC.

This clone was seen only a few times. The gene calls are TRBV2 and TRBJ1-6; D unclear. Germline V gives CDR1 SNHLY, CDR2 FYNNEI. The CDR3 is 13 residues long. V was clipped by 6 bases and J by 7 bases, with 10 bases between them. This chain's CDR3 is CASSGEANSPLHF. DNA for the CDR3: TGTGCCAGCAGCGGTGAAGCGAATTCACCCCTCCACTTT.

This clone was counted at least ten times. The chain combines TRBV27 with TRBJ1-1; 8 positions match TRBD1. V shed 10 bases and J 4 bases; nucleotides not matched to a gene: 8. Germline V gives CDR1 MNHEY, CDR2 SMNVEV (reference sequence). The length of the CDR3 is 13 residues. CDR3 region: CATITGGGTEAFF. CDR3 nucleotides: TGTGCCACGATAACAGGGGGTGGCACTGAAGCTTTCTTT.

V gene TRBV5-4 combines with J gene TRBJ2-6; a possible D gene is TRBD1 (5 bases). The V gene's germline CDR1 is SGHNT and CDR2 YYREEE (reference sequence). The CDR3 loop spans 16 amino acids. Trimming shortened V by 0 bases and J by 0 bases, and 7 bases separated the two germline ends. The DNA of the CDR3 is TGTGCCAGCAGCTTGGACAGGAACTCTGGGGCCAACGTCCTGACTTTC. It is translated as CASSLDRNSGANVLTF.

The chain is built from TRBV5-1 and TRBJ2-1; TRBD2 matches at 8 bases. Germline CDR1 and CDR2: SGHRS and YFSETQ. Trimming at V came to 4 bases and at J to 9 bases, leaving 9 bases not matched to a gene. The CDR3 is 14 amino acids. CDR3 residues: CASSGGTRSSEQFF. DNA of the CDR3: TGCGCCAGCAGCGGGGGGACTAGAAGTAGTGAGCAGTTCTTC.

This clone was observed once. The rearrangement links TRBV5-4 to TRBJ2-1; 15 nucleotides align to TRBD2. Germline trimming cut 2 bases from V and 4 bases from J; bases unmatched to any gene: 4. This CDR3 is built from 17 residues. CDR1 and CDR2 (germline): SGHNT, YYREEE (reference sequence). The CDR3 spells CASSFGTSGGRYNEQFF. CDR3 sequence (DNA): TGTGCCAGCAGCTTCGGGACTAGCGGGGGGCGGTACAATGAGCAGTTCTTC.

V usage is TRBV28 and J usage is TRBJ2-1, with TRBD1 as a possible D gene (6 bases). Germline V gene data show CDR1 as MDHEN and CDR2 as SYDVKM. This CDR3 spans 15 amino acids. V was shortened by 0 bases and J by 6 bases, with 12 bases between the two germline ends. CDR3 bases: TGTGCCAGCAGTTTATGGGTGGACAGAGCCAATGAGCAGTTCTTC. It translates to CASSLWVDRANEQFF.

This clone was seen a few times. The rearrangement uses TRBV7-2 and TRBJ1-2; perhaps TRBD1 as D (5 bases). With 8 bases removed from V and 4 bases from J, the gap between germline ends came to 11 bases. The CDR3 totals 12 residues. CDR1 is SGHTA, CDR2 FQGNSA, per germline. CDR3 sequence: CASGAMGYGYTF. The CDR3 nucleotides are TGTGCCAGCGGGGCGATGGGCTATGGCTACACCTTC.

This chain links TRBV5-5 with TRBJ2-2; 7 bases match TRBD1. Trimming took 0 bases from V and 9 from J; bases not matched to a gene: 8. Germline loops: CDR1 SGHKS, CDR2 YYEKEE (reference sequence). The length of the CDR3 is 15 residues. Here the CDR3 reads CASSLARQGRRELFF. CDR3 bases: TGTGCCAGCAGCTTGGCGCGACAGGGTAGGCGGGAGCTGTTTTTT.

The CDR3 nucleotides are TGTGCCAGCAGCTTAACTCGGGGATCCTACGAGCAGTACTTC. Encoded protein: CASSLTRGSYEQYF. V usage is TRBV7-2 and J usage is TRBJ2-7; the D gene is possibly TRBD2 (5 bases). Germline CDR1 SGHTA, CDR2 FQGNSA. This CDR3 contains 14 residues. The V gene lost 2 bases and the J gene lost 1 base, with 9 bases spanning the gap.

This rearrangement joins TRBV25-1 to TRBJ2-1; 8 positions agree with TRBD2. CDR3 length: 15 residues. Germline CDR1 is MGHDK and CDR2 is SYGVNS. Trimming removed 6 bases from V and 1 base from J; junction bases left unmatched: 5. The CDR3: CASSRGGGSYNEQFF. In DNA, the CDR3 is TGTGCCAGCAGCCGGGGCGGGGGGTCCTACAATGAGCAGTTCTTC.

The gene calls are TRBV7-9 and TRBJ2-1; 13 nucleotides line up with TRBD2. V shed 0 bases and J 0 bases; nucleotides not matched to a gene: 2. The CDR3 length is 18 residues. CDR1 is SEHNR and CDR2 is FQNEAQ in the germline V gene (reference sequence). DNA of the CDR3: TGTGCCAGCAGCTTAGCTAGGACTAGCGGGGGCTCCTACAATGAGCAGTTCTTC. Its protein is CASSLARTSGGSYNEQFF.